Presented here are 29 T cell receptor beta chains from one specimen sequenced in a study of cytomegalovirus exposure and HLA in healthy donors. Amplification used 60 Vbeta primers and 13 Jbeta primers. The protocol was immunoSEQ multiplex PCR, while the TCRdb copy is restricted to in-frame clones and leaves out a portion. Here the sample spans roughly 190,000 clones, roughly four fifths being singletons. Sequencing was carried out using PBMCs. The receptors derive from a woman younger than 45 in good health and CMV-seropositive.

The V and J genes are TRBV5-8 and TRBJ2-7, with D possibly matching TRBD2 (6 bases). CDR3 length: 14 amino acids. The germline CDR1 and CDR2 sequences are SGHTS and YDEGEE. Trimming left V 2 bases short and J 1 base short, with 10 bases between. CDR3 amino acids: CASSFWEESYEQYF. Here the CDR3 DNA reads TGTGCCAGCAGCTTTTGGGAGGAATCCTACGAGCAGTACTTC.

The genes are TRBV11-1 and TRBJ2-1; 11 bases match TRBD2. This CDR3 has 15 amino acids. Germline CDR1 SGHAT, CDR2 FQDESV (reference sequence). Germline trimming cut 5 bases from V and 8 bases from J; bases unmatched to any gene: 8. CDR3 nucleotide sequence: TGTGCCAGCAGCGCTACTAGCGGGAGTTCGGATGAGCAGTTCTTC. Amino acid sequence: CASSATSGSSDEQFF.

CDR3 protein: CASSLPDSYEQYF. DNA of the CDR3: TGTGCCAGCAGTTTACCAGATTCCTACGAGCAGTACTTC. The gene calls are TRBV28 and TRBJ2-7; D gene unclear. The CDR3 sequence is 13 residues long. CDR1 and CDR2 from the germline V gene are MDHEN and SYDVKM. V lost 2 bases and J 1 base, leaving 6 bases between the germline ends.

This clone was seen only a few times. This chain uses TRBV11-2 with TRBJ2-1; 10 positions agree with TRBD2. This CDR3 is 17 amino acids long. Germline CDR1 reads SGHAT; CDR2 reads FQNNGV. V lost 4 bases and J lost 12; bases outside the gene matches: 18. Here the CDR3 reads CASSSTPGGSGGLWQFF. The CDR3 coding sequence is TGTGCCAGCAGCTCGACCCCGGGGGGTAGCGGGGGGCTGTGGCAGTTCTTC.

The chain has TRBV6-1 and TRBJ1-1, with 7 bases identical to TRBD1. The germline CDR1 and CDR2 sequences are MNHNS and SASEGT. This CDR3 spans 15 amino acids. With 5 bases clipped from V and 4 bases from J, the junction kept 10 bases outside the gene matches. DNA of the CDR3: TGTGCCAGCAGTCTGAGTCATGGGACAGCCACTGAAGCTTTCTTT. Its protein product is CASSLSHGTATEAFF.

This chain links TRBV28 with TRBJ1-2; D is unclear. The CDR3 is 13 residues long. Germline V gene data show CDR1 as MDHEN and CDR2 as SYDVKM. V shed 3 bases and J shed 0 bases, with 5 bases lying between them. The CDR3 here is CASSFSTNYGYTF. In DNA form, the CDR3 reads TGTGCCAGCAGTTTTAGCACTAACTATGGCTACACCTTC.

The V gene is TRBV28, the J gene TRBJ2-5; TRBD2 is a possible D gene (5 bases). The V and J ends lost 1 base and 1 base respectively, with 10 bases between them. CDR1 is MDHEN, CDR2 SYDVKM, per germline. The CDR3 contains 15 residues. Here the CDR3 DNA reads TGTGCCAGCAGTTTATTCAGGAGCGGCCAAGAGACCCAGTACTTC. Residues: CASSLFRSGQETQYF.

This sequence joins TRBV10-3 and TRBJ2-2; a weak D match, TRBD1 (5 bases). The CDR3 extends over 15 amino acids. CDR1 and CDR2 (germline): ENHRY, SYGVKD. V shed 0 bases and J shed 6 bases, with 11 bases lying between them. In DNA form, the CDR3 reads TGTGCCATCAGTGAGTCGGTGACAGTGTCCGGGGAGCTGTTTTTT. Amino acid sequence: CAISESVTVSGELFF.

Comment on this clone: The identical CDR3 is also encoded by other nucleotide sequences in the sample. The chain uses TRBV19 and TRBJ1-5, with 9 positions matching TRBD1. The V and J ends lost 5 bases and 0 bases, in that order; junction bases with no gene match: 5. Germline V gene sequence: CDR1 LNHDA, CDR2 SQIVND (reference sequence). The CDR3 totals 16 residues. CDR3 protein: CASSSTGGLSNQPQHF. CDR3 sequence (DNA): TGTGCCAGTAGTTCCACAGGGGGCCTTAGCAATCAGCCCCAGCATTTT.

This chain links TRBV7-9 with TRBJ2-1, with TRBD2 matching 9 bases. The junction had 5 bases not matched to a gene; V was cut back by 4 bases and J by 7 bases. The CDR3 is made up of 14 amino acids. Germline assignment: CDR1 SEHNR and CDR2 FQNEAQ (reference sequence). The CDR3 protein is CASSYGTSRNEQFF. In DNA form, the CDR3 reads TGTGCCAGCAGCTATGGGACTAGCAGGAATGAGCAGTTCTTC.

The chain links TRBV7-9 to TRBJ2-7; 11 bases are a match to TRBD1. CDR3 length: 15 residues. Germline assignment: CDR1 SEHNR and CDR2 FQNEAQ (reference sequence). Trimming took 3 bases from V and 4 from J; bases not matched to a gene: 5. CDR3 amino acids: CASSFPGQGEYEQYF. Here the CDR3 DNA reads TGTGCCAGCAGCTTCCCGGGACAGGGGGAATACGAGCAGTACTTC.

The CDR3 coding sequence is TGCGCCAGCAGCTTGGGAGTAGGGGCGTTGAACACTGAAGCTTTCTTT. This codes for CASSLGVGALNTEAFF. The J gene is TRBJ1-1, the V gene TRBV5-1, with a weak D call TRBD1 (5 bases). This CDR3 contains 16 residues. CDR1 SGHRS and CDR2 YFSETQ come from the germline V gene. Between the trimmed V and J ends, which lost 0 bases and 0 bases, there was a span of 12 bases.

V gene TRBV9 combines with J gene TRBJ2-1; 10 bases line up with TRBD2. V shed 0 bases and J 4 bases; nucleotides not matched to a gene: 4. The CDR3 is 16 residues long. In germline, CDR1 is SGDLS, CDR2 YYNGEE. The CDR3 spells CASSVASGRSYNEQFF. The CDR3 DNA sequence: TGTGCCAGCAGCGTAGCTAGCGGGAGATCTTACAATGAGCAGTTCTTC.

This chain connects TRBV6-4 to TRBJ2-6; tentative D call: TRBD2 (5 bases). Germline CDR1 MRHNA, CDR2 SNTAGT. The CDR3 totals 15 residues. Trimming pared 2 bases from V and 2 bases from J, leaving 7 bases between. The CDR3 loop reads CASSDGSPGANVLTF. The CDR3 DNA follows: TGTGCCAGCAGTGACGGGAGTCCTGGGGCCAACGTCCTGACTTTC.

The chain employs TRBV28 and TRBJ2-1; D possibly corresponds to TRBD1 (5 bases). V was cut by 1 base and J by 9 bases, with 13 bases left in between. Germline CDR1 is MDHEN and CDR2 is SYDVKM. This CDR3 has 14 residues. The CDR3 DNA sequence: TGTGCCAGCAGTTTATTAAAGGCAGGGCCTGAGCAGTTCTTC. It codes for CASSLLKAGPEQFF.

The rearrangement joins TRBV15 to TRBJ2-1; D call uncertain. The germline V gene has CDR1 LNHNV and CDR2 YYDKDF (reference sequence). Trimming took 0 bases from V and 4 from J, leaving 10 bases between them. The CDR3 totals 15 residues. The CDR3 reads CATSRDTPSYNEQFF. CDR3 bases: TGTGCCACCAGCAGAGATACCCCTAGTTACAATGAGCAGTTCTTC.

The chain recombines TRBV2 with TRBJ2-1; tentative D call: TRBD2 (6 bases). This CDR3 contains 12 residues. Germline CDR1 is SNHLY and CDR2 is FYNNEI. V lost 6 bases to trimming and J lost 12 bases, with 15 bases between them. In DNA, the CDR3 is TGTGCCAGCAGCGGGGGATCATCGGGGCAGTTCTTC. This encodes CASSGGSSGQFF. Looking up the rest from reference TRBV2 and TRBJ2-1 gives the full variable domain: EPEVTQTPSHQVTQMGQEVILRCVPISNHLYFYWYRQILGQKVEFLVSFYNNEISEKSEIFDDQFSVERPDGSNFTLKIRSTKLEDSAMYFCASSGGSSGQFFGPGTRLTVL.

V gene TRBV19 combines with J gene TRBJ2-1; TRBD2 might be the D (6 bases). The germline V gene encodes CDR1 LNHDA and CDR2 SQIVND (reference sequence). Trimming shortened V by 4 bases and J by 7 bases, and 14 bases separated the two germline ends. CDR3 length equals 14 residues. The CDR3 DNA is TGTGCCAGTAGTAGGCTAGCGTCCGTGAATGAGCAGTTCTTC. It encodes CASSRLASVNEQFF.

The rearrangement joins TRBV7-2 to TRBJ1-5, with D uncertain. Germline CDR1 SGHTA, CDR2 FQGNSA. Between the trimmed V and J ends, which lost 2 bases and 7 bases, there was a span of 12 bases. The CDR3 runs to 14 residues. CDR3 sequence reads: CASSLSEGIQPQHF. The CDR3, as DNA: TGTGCCAGCAGCTTAAGTGAGGGAATCCAGCCCCAGCATTTT.

J is TRBJ2-3 and V is TRBV6-6; possible D gene TRBD2, 6 bases. The V end lost 6 bases, the J end lost 1 base, and 8 bases lay between the germline ends. In germline, CDR1 is MNHNY, CDR2 SVGAGI (reference sequence). The CDR3 is made up of 13 amino acids. Written as DNA, the CDR3 is TGTGCCAGCAGGGAGCGGGGCACAGATACGCAGTATTTT. The encoded protein is CASRERGTDTQYF.

This chain uses TRBV9 with TRBJ2-1; D gene unclear. The germline V and J ends were trimmed by 3 bases and 8 bases, with 12 bases remaining between them. CDR3 size: 13 residues. CDR1 is SGDLS and CDR2 is YYNGEE in the germline V gene. CDR3 amino acids: CASSGSRIDEQFF. The CDR3 DNA reads TGTGCCAGCAGCGGTTCGAGGATCGATGAGCAGTTCTTC.

Remarks on this clone: An end of the junction differs from the germline gene, which may be a read error. The J gene is TRBJ2-7, the V gene TRBV7-9; 8 bases map to TRBD1. Germline lookup yields CDR1 SEHNR and CDR2 FQNEAQ (reference sequence). The CDR3 length is 17 residues. The CDR3 bases are TGTTCCAGCAGCTCCCCTGAGGACAGGGTACTCTCCTACGAGCAGTACTTC. Protein: CSSSSPEDRVLSYEQYF.

The chain couples TRBV5-4 to TRBJ2-3, with a possible D match to TRBD1 (6 bases). This CDR3 comprises 14 residues. The V and J ends lost 2 bases and 0 bases respectively, with 7 bases between them. The germline V gene has CDR1 SGHNT and CDR2 YYREEE (reference sequence). The CDR3 loop is CASSLGGSTDTQYF. CDR3 sequence (DNA): TGTGCCAGCAGCTTAGGGGGAAGCACAGATACGCAGTATTTT.

The genes are TRBV25-1 and TRBJ2-3; 7 positions match TRBD2. The J segment lost 0 bases and the V segment lost 5 bases, leaving 14 bases of the junction unmatched. Germline lookup yields CDR1 MGHDK and CDR2 SYGVNS. CDR3 length: 18 amino acids. For the CDR3, the DNA is TGTGCCAGCAGTCGAGGACGGTCTAGCGGAGGGAGCACAGATACGCAGTATTTT. It encodes CASSRGRSSGGSTDTQYF.

V usage is TRBV5-8 and J usage is TRBJ1-2; 9 bases line up with TRBD1. Germline V gene lookup returns CDR1 SGHTS and CDR2 YDEGEE. Unmatched junction bases numbered 5, after V lost 1 base and J lost 7 bases. This CDR3 has 14 amino acids. The CDR3 DNA is TGTGCCAGCAGCTTGAACAGGGGGCCCGGTGGCTACACCTTC. It yields the protein CASSLNRGPGGYTF.

V and J are TRBV11-2 and TRBJ2-1, with D possibly being TRBD1 (5 bases). Germline-derived CDR1 and CDR2 are SGHAT and FQNNGV. The CDR3 totals 13 residues. V lost 3 bases and J lost 10, with 13 bases in between. The CDR3 bases are TGTGCCAGCAGCTTCGGGTACTCAGGGGAGCAGTTCTTC. Amino acid sequence: CASSFGYSGEQFF.

This clone showed up just once. The gene calls are TRBV5-6 and TRBJ2-7; 10 nucleotides line up with TRBD1. Per the germline V gene, CDR1 is SGHDT and CDR2 is YYEEEE. This CDR3 has 15 residues. Trimming removed 4 bases from V and 2 bases from J; junction bases left unmatched: 6. CDR3 bases: TGTGCCAGCAGCCTTCCGGGACAGGGGACCTACGAGCAGTACTTC. This translates into CASSLPGQGTYEQYF.

The V call is TRBV27, the J call TRBJ1-4, with 9 bases fitting TRBD1. V shed 5 bases and J 7 bases; nucleotides not matched to a gene: 5. Germline lookup yields CDR1 MNHEY and CDR2 SMNVEV (reference sequence). CDR3 length: 14 amino acids. CDR3 nucleotide sequence: TGTGCCAGCAGTCTGGGACAGGGAACTGAAAAACTGTTTTTT. The encoded protein is CASSLGQGTEKLFF.

This clone was picked up a small number of times. The CDR3 sequence: CASSEQAETDTQYF. CDR3 DNA sequence: TGTGCCAGCAGTGAGCAAGCGGAGACAGATACGCAGTATTTT. V usage is TRBV6-1 and J usage is TRBJ2-3; TRBD2 is a possible D gene (5 bases). The CDR3 is 14 amino acids. Germline V CDR1 and CDR2: MNHNS, SASEGT. Between the trimmed V and J ends, which lost 3 bases and 3 bases, there was a span of 10 bases.